This is a list of T cell receptor beta chains from one sample in a study of shared clonotypes between healthy human individuals. The table came from immunoSEQ multiplex PCR; TCRdb's copy has only in-frame clones and leaves some out. The sample has 2.3 million or so clones, over 90% seen once. Material: naive CD4+ T cells from PBMCs. The receptors were sampled from a young man in good health. Some clones in this sample may be carry-over from other donors' samples. The conserved cysteine and the conserved F or W are not part of the CDR3 here.

v_gene: TRBV19
CDR3aa: ASGNTEAF

v_gene: TRBV2
CDR3aa: ASSPDRASYEQY

v_gene: TRBV28
CDR3aa: ASSLSGVWVTDTQY

v_gene: TRBV28
CDR3aa: ASRSRTAGQPQH

v_gene: TRBV9
CDR3aa: ASSVEGINYGYT

v_gene: TRBV28
CDR3aa: ASSPGDYPRGQF

v_gene: TRBV2
CDR3aa: ASRGRSLGNTIY

v_gene: TRBV27
CDR3aa: ASSIRGASGEAF

v_gene: TRBV29-1
CDR3aa: SVEFGVGRETQY

v_gene: TRBV7-9
CDR3aa: ASSSRTGTMGGYT

v_gene: TRBV5-5
CDR3aa: ASSLGTFASYEQY

v_gene: TRBV13
CDR3aa: ASSAETANYGYT

v_gene: TRBV6-5
CDR3aa: ASSYKGYGYT

v_gene: TRBV7-9
CDR3aa: ASSSTSGRSSYEQY

v_gene: TRBV4-1
CDR3aa: ASSQSPSGALETQY

v_gene: TRBV28
CDR3aa: ASSLYPSWY

v_gene: TRBV4-2
CDR3aa: ASSRRLAENTGELF

v_gene: TRBV15
CDR3aa: ATSRDLTSGRGDEQY

v_gene: TRBV5-1
CDR3aa: ASSASGIYNEQF

v_gene: TRBV15
CDR3aa: ATSRDQTGGQETQY

v_gene: TRBV19
CDR3aa: ASSIEASGSYEQY

v_gene: TRBV7-9
CDR3aa: ASSLAENNFEQY

v_gene: TRBV27
CDR3aa: ASPQQDRGDRPQH

v_gene: TRBV7-2
CDR3aa: ASSSPLAGAMGDTQY

v_gene: TRBV7-9
CDR3aa: ASSREARDEQY

v_gene: TRBV5-6
CDR3aa: ASSRGTSGIYEQF

v_gene: TRBV30
CDR3aa: AWSVSGYTYEQY

v_gene: TRBV7-2
CDR3aa: ASSFAGQVNQPQH

v_gene: TRBV2
CDR3aa: ASSLLGENTGELF

v_gene: TRBV9
CDR3aa: ASSVRQGGGELF

v_gene: TRBV7-9
CDR3aa: ASSLEVQGTNVQAF

v_gene: TRBV5-1
CDR3aa: ASAVYDEQF

v_gene: TRBV25-1
CDR3aa: ASSGNRRGSYNSPLH

v_gene: TRBV28
CDR3aa: ASSFPETGSTQPYQPQH

v_gene: TRBV5-1
CDR3aa: ASSRTSGNTIY

v_gene: TRBV2
CDR3aa: ASSGYGQGARGYTEAF

v_gene: TRBV28
CDR3aa: ASSFPPGLAGDFYEQY

v_gene: TRBV5-1
CDR3aa: ASSLRPTGGDTGELF

v_gene: TRBV28
CDR3aa: ASSTQGKAKNIQY

v_gene: TRBV5-8
CDR3aa: ASSLASSVRTQY

v_gene: TRBV11-1
CDR3aa: ASSPRGGEETQY